What follows are 13 T cell receptor beta chains derived from one specimen sequenced in a study of blood T cells in healthy people across ages. Primers used in a second PCR of roughly 6 to 11 cycles were a sample-barcoded 5' primer and a J-beta primer mix. MiXCR, run by TCRdb on the 5' RACE reads, gives a single entry per CDR3 protein. This table holds hundreds of thousands of distinct CDR3 sequences, approximately 50% found once. The sample was blood. The receptors here all came from a woman aged 60-75 years in good health.

The CDR3 DNA follows: TGTGCCAGCAGCCAAGTCGAGAGTTACAATGAGCAGTTCTTC. This codes for CASSQVESYNEQFF. This chain links TRBV14 with TRBJ2-1; no firm D call. Germline CDR1 and CDR2: SGHDN and FVKESK. The CDR3 covers 14 residues. V lost 1 base to trimming and J lost 4 bases, with 8 bases between them. The full variable domain, completed using reference TRBV14 and TRBJ2-1, is EAGVTQFPSHSVIEKGQTVTLRCDPISGHDNLYWYRRVMGKEIKFLLHFVKESKQDESGMPNNRFLAERTGGTYSTLKVQPAELEDSGVYFCASSQVESYNEQFFGPGTRLTVL.

About this clonotype: Mismatch with germline at one junction end may stem from a read error. The rearrangement uses TRBV10-3 and TRBJ2-5; 8 bases are a match to TRBD2. This CDR3 comprises 13 residues. Per germline, CDR1 ENHRY and CDR2 SYGVKD. The CDR3 loop is CTISRAGEETQYF. The CDR3 DNA sequence: TGTACCATCAGCAGAGCGGGAGAAGAGACCCAGTACTTC.

This clonotype has only a few counts. The chain carries TRBV20-1 and TRBJ2-1, with 10 positions matching TRBD1. V dropped 5 bases and J dropped 9; count of bases not matched to a gene: 10. Germline lookup yields CDR1 DFQATT and CDR2 SNEGSKA (reference sequence). This CDR3 is built from 14 residues. The DNA of the CDR3 is TGCAGTGCTTTGGACAGGGGGAATATTTTTGAGCAGTTCTTC. Translating gives CSALDRGNIFEQFF.

This clonotype showed up just a few times. CDR3 coding DNA: TGCGCCAGCAGCTTGGAACCGGGACAGATTAATTCACCCCTCCACTTT. Encoded protein: CASSLEPGQINSPLHF. V and J are TRBV5-1 and TRBJ1-6; 7 bases fit TRBD1. CDR1 is SGHRS, CDR2 YFSETQ, per germline. The ends lost 0 bases at V and 6 bases at J; junction bases unmatched: 6. This CDR3 comprises 16 residues.

This clonotype was seen more than once but under ten times. V is TRBV6-1 and J is TRBJ2-7, with D uncertain. Trimming removed 6 bases from V and 3 bases from J, with 9 bases in between. This CDR3 comprises 12 residues. Per germline, CDR1 MNHNS and CDR2 SASEGT. The CDR3 loop is CASRRMGYEQYF. The CDR3 DNA is TGTGCCAGCAGAAGGATGGGCTACGAGCAGTACTTC.

This clonotype was recorded a few times. The CDR3 here is CASSRWTGQETQYF. CDR3 bases: TGTGCCAGCAGCCGATGGACAGGGCAAGAGACCCAGTACTTC. The V call is TRBV7-2, the J call TRBJ2-5, with 8 bases matching TRBD1. The V segment lost 5 bases and the J segment 2 bases; nucleotides outside the gene matches: 4. The CDR3 sequence is 14 residues long. From germline, CDR1 is SGHTA and CDR2 FQGNSA.

The V and J genes are TRBV20-1 and TRBJ1-4, with unresolved D. V was trimmed by 6 bases and J by 6 bases, leaving 14 bases between them. The germline gives CDR1 DFQATT, CDR2 SNEGSKA (reference sequence). The CDR3 is made up of 13 amino acids. The CDR3 protein is CSAPGNRDEKLFF. The CDR3 DNA is TGCAGTGCCCCCGGGAACCGGGATGAAAAACTGTTTTTT.

The rearrangement links TRBV7-8 to TRBJ2-7; D is perhaps TRBD1 (5 bases). The V gene's germline CDR1 is SGHVS and CDR2 FQNEAQ. With 1 base removed from V and 4 bases from J, the gap between germline ends came to 17 bases. CDR3 length equals 16 residues. CDR3 protein: CASSLEVYRGLYEQYF. The DNA of the CDR3 is TGTGCCAGCAGCTTAGAGGTATATAGGGGTCTGTACGAGCAGTACTTC. Drawing the rest from reference TRBV7-8 and TRBJ2-7, the complete variable domain is GAGVSQSPRYKVAKRGQDVALRCDPISGHVSLFWYQQALGQGPEFLTYFQNEAQLDKSGLPSDRFFAERPEGSVSTLKIQRTQQEDSAVYLCASSLEVYRGLYEQYFGPGTRLTVT.

V is TRBV10-3 and J is TRBJ2-7; 7 bases align to TRBD1. Germline CDR1 is ENHRY and CDR2 is SYGVKD. The CDR3 consists of 15 residues. V shed 4 bases and J 4 bases; nucleotides not matched to a gene: 10. CDR3: CAISGSGTVFYEQYF. The CDR3 bases are TGTGCCATCAGTGGTAGTGGGACAGTGTTTTACGAGCAGTACTTC.

This clonotype was observed once. This chain connects TRBV7-2 to TRBJ2-4; possibly TRBD2 for D (5 bases). Per germline, CDR1 SGHTA and CDR2 FQGNSA. The V end was cut by 2 bases, the J end by 6 bases, with 14 bases between. This CDR3 is built from 15 residues. CDR3: CASSLYRGEGNIQYF. DNA for the CDR3: TGTGCCAGCAGCTTATACCGGGGAGAGGGAAACATTCAGTACTTC.

This clonotype turned up a few times. The chain couples TRBV29-1 to TRBJ2-7; 13 nucleotides agree with TRBD2. The CDR3 is 14 residues long. V was pared by 4 bases and J by 2 bases, with 2 bases of the junction left unmatched. CDR1 and CDR2 from the germline V gene are SQVTM and ANQGSEA. CDR3 coding DNA: TGCAGCGTTGGGGGACTAGCGGGACCCTACGAGCAGTACTTC. Protein product: CSVGGLAGPYEQYF.

This clonotype was recorded a few times. This sequence joins TRBV7-9 and TRBJ2-3, with D tentatively TRBD1 or TRBD2 (5 bases each). CDR3 size: 14 residues. Germline CDR1 reads SEHNR; CDR2 reads FQNEAQ (reference sequence). The V and J ends lost 4 bases and 2 bases respectively, with 10 bases between them. The CDR3 bases are TGTGCCAGCAGCTCTCGGGACGACACAGATACGCAGTATTTT. Protein product: CASSSRDDTDTQYF.

This clonotype was observed many times. V is TRBV7-8 and J is TRBJ2-3; D is unresolved. The germline CDR1 and CDR2 sequences are SGHVS and FQNEAQ. Trimming cost V 6 bases and J 6 bases, with 13 bases left between them. The CDR3 contains 13 residues. The CDR3 bases are TGTGCCAGCAGTCCACCCGTCGACGATACGCAGTATTTT. This codes for CASSPPVDDTQYF.